A single sample gave rise to the 6 T cell receptor beta chains below, sequenced in a study of blood T cell repertoires in COVID-19. Using immunoSEQ multiplex PCR, the repertoire was profiled, and TCRdb retains in-frame clones only, with some absent. The sample records about 150,000 clones, roughly 85% being singletons. Sample: PBMCs or T cells enriched from blood (not recorded which). These receptors were taken from a middle-aged man who had recovered from COVID-19.

The chain couples TRBV11-2 to TRBJ2-3, with 8 bases lining up with TRBD2. Germline trimming cut 0 bases from V and 4 bases from J; bases unmatched to any gene: 6. Germline values: CDR1 SGHAT, CDR2 FQNNGV. This CDR3 contains 16 residues. The CDR3 protein is CASSLDRAGRADTQYF. CDR3 DNA sequence: TGTGCCAGCAGCTTAGATCGTGCCGGGAGGGCAGATACGCAGTATTTT.

The rearrangement uses TRBV9 and TRBJ1-6; D is possibly TRBD1 (6 bases). CDR1 is SGDLS and CDR2 is YYNGEE in the germline V gene. With 2 bases removed from V and 5 bases from J, the gap between germline ends came to 8 bases. The CDR3 totals 14 residues. The CDR3 region is CASSVGTHNSPLHF. CDR3 nucleotides: TGTGCCAGCAGCGTCGGGACACATAATTCACCCCTCCACTTT.

The chain links TRBV20-1 to TRBJ2-5; weak D call: TRBD2 (7 bases). Looked up from germline, CDR1 is DFQATT and CDR2 is SNEGSKA (reference sequence). The CDR3 runs 11 residues. CDR3 DNA: TGCAGCCTGGGGGGGCGGGAGACCCAGTACTTC. Its translation: CSLGGRETQYF.

The V and J genes are TRBV25-1 and TRBJ1-1, with TRBD1 identical over 8 bases. The CDR3 loop spans 16 amino acids. Germline CDR1 reads MGHDK; CDR2 reads SYGVNS. The J segment lost 5 bases and the V segment lost 7 bases, leaving 15 bases of the junction unmatched. Written as DNA, the CDR3 is TGTGCCAGCAAAAAAACCGGGACAGGCTGGGGAACTGAAGCTTTCTTT. It is translated as CASKKTGTGWGTEAFF. The whole variable domain, filled in from reference TRBV25-1 and TRBJ1-1, reads EADIYQTPRYLVIGTGKKITLECSQTMGHDKMYWYQQDPGMELHLIHYSYGVNSTEKGDLSSESTVSRIRTEHFPLTLESARPSHTSQYLCASKKTGTGWGTEAFFGQGTRLTVV.

This sequence joins TRBV24-1 and TRBJ2-3; D perhaps matches TRBD1 (6 bases). This CDR3 is 15 amino acids long. V lost 2 bases to trimming and J lost 5 bases, with 13 bases between them. Germline loops: CDR1 KGHDR, CDR2 SFDVKD. CDR3 loop: CATSDSQGWLDTQYF. For the CDR3, the DNA is TGTGCCACCAGTGATTCCCAGGGGTGGTTAGATACGCAGTATTTT.

This sequence joins TRBV5-8 and TRBJ2-5; TRBD1 matches at 8 bases. Germline CDR1 and CDR2: SGHTS and YDEGEE. The J segment lost 5 bases and the V segment lost 1 base, leaving 7 bases of the junction unmatched. The CDR3 runs to 15 residues. DNA for the CDR3: TGTGCCAGCAGCTTGAGGGGCAGGGGGCAGGAGACCCAGTACTTC. This sequence encodes CASSLRGRGQETQYF.